This T cell receptor (beta chain) derives from a study of early T cells in non-severe SARS-CoV-2 infection. The table lists this clonotype with many counts. TCRdb re-called the 5' RACE reads through MiXCR, storing one row per CDR3 protein. This table holds around 94,000 distinct CDR3 sequences, about an eighth found once. Germline V CDR1 and CDR2: MNHEY, SVGEGT. V was pared by 6 bases and J by 4 bases, with 5 bases of the junction left unmatched. CDR3 size: 14 residues. This TCR derives from an adult who was a healthcare worker with PCR-confirmed SARS-CoV-2 infection or an uninfected control (not recorded which). The chain has TRBV6-2 or TRBV6-3 and TRBJ2-3; 9 bases map to TRBD2. Material: whole blood. CDR3 coding DNA: TGTGCCAGCAGAAAAGTAGCGGGAGCAGATACGCAGTATTTT. It yields the protein CASRKVAGADTQYF.